The text below deals with one T cell receptor beta chain. Original analysis: How many nucleated cells were present was estimated from reference gene primer amplification. Clones were sequenced by immunoSEQ multiplex PCR, and TCRdb holds only the in-frame ones, with some missing. D and trimming were read from the DNA, whereas the V and J calls and clone size are those reported in that table. This table has about 81,000 clones, roughly 90% appearing once. The data originate from a study of blood T cell repertoires in COVID-19. Whole-study context: Samples of COVID-19 (acute and convalescent) were obtained from the United States, Italy and Spain.

The CDR3 consists of 17 residues. J gave up 1 base and V 5 bases, and 11 bases lay outside the gene matches. The V gene's germline CDR1 is MNHEY and CDR2 SMNVEV (reference sequence). The rearrangement uses TRBV27 and TRBJ1-5; 7 bases fit TRBD1. Sequencing was carried out using peripheral blood. This TCR was sampled from a man aged 65 to 79 with active or convalescent COVID-19. CDR3 DNA: TGTGCCAGCAGTCTGACAGGGCGAGGAATAAGCAATCAGCCCCAGCATTTT. It is translated as CASSLTGRGISNQPQHF.